This TCR beta chain was recorded in a study of blood T cell repertoires in COVID-19. Looking at the study overall: Samples taken during acute and convalescent COVID-19 were collected in the United States, Italy and Spain. PBMCs, B-cell-depleted T cells, or T cells were the source of the cDNA or gDNA that made up the material.

Per the authors' pipeline: Estimation of nucleated cell counts relied on the amplification of reference gene primers. The data were produced by immunoSEQ multiplex PCR, yet TCRdb's version contains in-frame clones alone and is incomplete. D and trimming were read from the DNA, whereas the V and J calls and clone size are those reported in that table. The repertoire holds tens of thousands of clones, about 83% seen once, with approximately 23% in the top ten. What was sequenced was peripheral blood. The clonotype originates from a human donor in a cohort sampled during active COVID-19.

The CDR3 nucleotides are TGTGCCAGTAGCCCCGACAGAGCTAACTATGGCTACACCTTC. Amino acids: CASSPDRANYGYTF. The chain has TRBV19 and TRBJ1-2; a possible D gene is TRBD1 (5 bases). Germline V lookup: CDR1 LNHDA, CDR2 SQIVND (reference sequence). Trimming removed 6 bases at V and 0 bases at J, with 11 bases between. This CDR3 contains 14 residues. The complete variable domain, with remaining parts taken from reference TRBV19 and TRBJ1-2, reads DGGITQSPKYLFRKEGQNVTLSCEQNLNHDAMYWYRQDPGQGLRLIYYSQIVNDFQKGDIAEGYSVSREKKESFPLTVTSAQKNPTAFYLCASSPDRANYGYTFGSGTRLTVV.